This passage covers 26 T cell receptor beta chains from one sample sequenced in a study of blood T cell repertoires in COVID-19. Profiling relied on immunoSEQ multiplex PCR, and the TCRdb table lists in-frame clones only, not all of them. Here the sample spans some 210,000 clones, roughly 86% being singletons. The specimen sequenced was peripheral blood. The receptors derive from a woman aged 70 to 79 with active or convalescent COVID-19.

This rearrangement joins TRBV5-4 to TRBJ2-7, with TRBD1 matching 9 bases. There are 15 residues in the CDR3. Germline CDR1 and CDR2: SGHNT and YYREEE (reference sequence). The ends lost 5 bases at V and 1 base at J; junction bases unmatched: 7. CDR3 nucleotides: TGTGCCAGCAGACTTACAGGGGGCGCATCCTACGAGCAGTACTTC. This gives the protein CASRLTGGASYEQYF.

The table lists this clone with a count of one. The V call is TRBV29-1, the J call TRBJ2-4; TRBD2 aligns across 7 bases. With V trimmed by 6 bases and J by 4 bases, 6 bases remained unmatched. This CDR3 spans 13 amino acids. The germline V gene has CDR1 SQVTM and CDR2 ANQGSEA. CDR3 region: CSVAGTTKNIQYF. CDR3 nucleotides: TGCAGCGTAGCCGGGACTACAAAAAACATTCAGTACTTC.

The chain recombines TRBV6-1 with TRBJ2-5; D is undetermined. The CDR3 has 15 residues. Trimming pared 3 bases from V and 5 bases from J, leaving 16 bases between. The germline CDR1 and CDR2 sequences are MNHNS and SASEGT. Written as DNA, the CDR3 is TGTGCCAGCAGTGACCCCCAAGGAGTTTTGGAGACCCAGTACTTC. Translation: CASSDPQGVLETQYF.

The chain recombines TRBV6-2 or TRBV6-3 with TRBJ2-1; 8 positions match TRBD2. Trimming at V came to 0 bases and at J to 0 bases, leaving 4 bases not matched to a gene. This CDR3 has 17 amino acids. CDR1 and CDR2 (germline): MNHEY, SVGEGT. CDR3 region: CASSYSTGGVSYNEQFF. The CDR3 DNA sequence: TGTGCCAGCAGTTACTCGACGGGAGGGGTCTCCTACAATGAGCAGTTCTTC.

The rearrangement joins TRBV28 to TRBJ1-4, with D uncertain. Trimming pared 6 bases from V and 2 bases from J, leaving 4 bases between. This CDR3 comprises 12 residues. CDR1 is MDHEN and CDR2 is SYDVKM in the germline V gene. The chain's CDR3 is CASRRTNEKLFF. The CDR3 DNA sequence: TGTGCCAGCAGACGGACTAATGAAAAACTGTTTTTT. The variable domain in full, with the rest retrieved from reference TRBV28 and TRBJ1-4, is DVKVTQSSRYLVKRTGEKVFLECVQDMDHENMFWYRQDPGLGLRLIYFSYDVKMKEKGDIPEGYSVSREKKERFSLILESASTNQTSMYLCASRRTNEKLFFGSGTQLSVL.

Of note for this clone: The same CDR3 can be traced to other DNA sequences in this sample. The chain uses TRBV19 and TRBJ2-6; unclear D gene. V was cut by 6 bases and J by 3 bases, with 3 bases left in between. Per germline, CDR1 LNHDA and CDR2 SQIVND (reference sequence). This CDR3 region has 12 residues. DNA of the CDR3: TGTGCCAGTAGGTATGGGGCCAACGTCCTGACTTTC. This codes for CASRYGANVLTF.

V and J are TRBV19 and TRBJ1-2; no reliable D call. The CDR3 totals 15 residues. The V gene's germline CDR1 is LNHDA and CDR2 SQIVND (reference sequence). Trimming cost V 1 base and J 3 bases, with 12 bases left between them. DNA of the CDR3: TGTGCCAGTAGTATAGGATCGGCGGCGGACTATGGCTACACCTTC. Residues: CASSIGSAADYGYTF. Full variable domain (remainder filled in from reference TRBV19 and TRBJ1-2): DGGITQSPKYLFRKEGQNVTLSCEQNLNHDAMYWYRQDPGQGLRLIYYSQIVNDFQKGDIAEGYSVSREKKESFPLTVTSAQKNPTAFYLCASSIGSAADYGYTFGSGTRLTVV.

The chain links TRBV6-6 to TRBJ2-7, with D possibly matching TRBD1 (6 bases). This CDR3 spans 14 amino acids. V lost 7 bases, J lost 0 bases, and 13 bases lay in between. Germline-derived CDR1 and CDR2 are MNHNY and SVGAGI (reference sequence). The CDR3 sequence is CASTSGQSSYEQYF. The CDR3 nucleotides read TGTGCCAGCACCTCAGGACAGAGCTCCTACGAGCAGTACTTC.

The chain uses TRBV7-2 and TRBJ1-2; TRBD1 aligns across 9 bases. Germline CDR1 SGHTA, CDR2 FQGNSA. The CDR3 sequence is 15 residues long. V lost 2 bases and J lost 8; bases outside the gene matches: 9. CDR3 nucleotides: TGTGCCAGCAGCTTATCCCGGGACAGGGAGATCGGCTACACCTTC. Translating gives CASSLSRDREIGYTF.

This chain joins TRBV9 and TRBJ2-5, with 15 bases lining up with TRBD2. Trimming at V came to 4 bases and at J to 4 bases, leaving 2 bases not matched to a gene. Germline V gene data show CDR1 as SGDLS and CDR2 as YYNGEE. This CDR3 comprises 15 residues. The chain's CDR3 is CASSSGLAGGETQYF. DNA of the CDR3: TGTGCCAGCAGCTCGGGACTAGCGGGAGGAGAGACCCAGTACTTC.

The chain uses TRBV19 and TRBJ1-3; D might be TRBD1 (6 bases). The V gene lost 9 bases and the J gene lost 5 bases, with 14 bases spanning the gap. Germline-derived CDR1 and CDR2 are LNHDA and SQIVND (reference sequence). The CDR3 totals 13 residues. The CDR3 DNA sequence: TGTGCCAGCCTTAACAGGGATAGAAACACCATATATTTT. This codes for CASLNRDRNTIYF.

This clone was seen once. The chain carries TRBV5-1 and TRBJ1-1; D call uncertain. The CDR3 has 14 amino acids. V was trimmed by 2 bases and J by 3 bases, leaving 11 bases between them. In germline, CDR1 is SGHRS, CDR2 YFSETQ. The CDR3 protein is CASSLEGSYTEAFF. The CDR3 region has the DNA TGCGCCAGCAGCTTAGAGGGATCGTACACTGAAGCTTTCTTT.

This clone was seen a handful of times. In DNA, the CDR3 is TGCGCCAGCAGCCCGACCCCAGGGACACTGGAAAAACTGTTTTTT. Encoded protein: CASSPTPGTLEKLFF. This chain connects TRBV5-1 to TRBJ1-4; D is perhaps TRBD1 (6 bases). CDR1 and CDR2 from the germline V gene are SGHRS and YFSETQ. The CDR3 length is 15 residues. V was trimmed by 4 bases and J by 8 bases, leaving 18 bases between them.

This clone was picked up one time. J is TRBJ1-2 and V is TRBV10-3, with D possibly TRBD1 on 5 matching bases. Per the germline V gene, CDR1 is ENHRY and CDR2 is SYGVKD. CDR3 length equals 13 residues. Trimming removed 8 bases at V and 4 bases at J, with 14 bases between. CDR3 bases: TGTGCCATCCAGCGGGGGGTAATCTATGGCTACACCTTC. Translated: CAIQRGVIYGYTF.

This chain links TRBV7-9 with TRBJ2-7; maybe TRBD1 (5 bases). V lost 5 bases and J lost 5, with 16 bases in between. The CDR3 sequence is 14 residues long. Germline V gene sequence: CDR1 SEHNR, CDR2 FQNEAQ (reference sequence). CDR3 in DNA: TGTGCCAGCAGCCTTACCAGGGTCGCGGACGAGCAGTACTTC. It is translated as CASSLTRVADEQYF.

The CDR3 DNA is TGTGCCACCAGTGATTTCACAGGGGGGGCCGGGGAGCTGTTTTTT. It is translated as CATSDFTGGAGELFF. The chain uses TRBV24-1 and TRBJ2-2, with D possibly matching TRBD1 (8 bases). The length of the CDR3 is 15 residues. The ends were cut back, 1 base at V and 6 bases at J, with 11 bases in the middle. Germline CDR1 and CDR2: KGHDR and SFDVKD.

This clone has just a few counts. The chain couples TRBV18 to TRBJ2-7; D possibly corresponds to TRBD2 (6 bases). CDR3 length equals 13 residues. Trimming left V 4 bases short and J 7 bases short, with 14 bases between. Germline values: CDR1 KGHSH, CDR2 LQKENI. The CDR3 here is CASSQDRGSEQYF. CDR3 nucleotides: TGTGCCAGCTCACAGGATCGGGGGTCGGAGCAGTACTTC.

This chain joins TRBV4-2 and TRBJ2-3, with TRBD1 matching over 11 bases. V shed 4 bases and J 4 bases; nucleotides not matched to a gene: 13. Looked up from germline, CDR1 is LGHNA and CDR2 is YNFKEQ. This CDR3 comprises 18 residues. CDR3 region: CASSPRRAGQGVADTQYF. CDR3 nucleotides: TGTGCCAGCAGCCCAAGAAGGGCGGGACAGGGGGTTGCAGATACGCAGTATTTT.

The CDR3 bases are TGCAGCGTTGTCAGGGGGAGCACAGATACGCAGTATTTT. It yields the protein CSVVRGSTDTQYF. J is TRBJ2-3 and V is TRBV29-1; 7 bases are shared with TRBD1. In germline, CDR1 is SQVTM, CDR2 ANQGSEA. The ends lost 4 bases at V and 0 bases at J; junction bases unmatched: 1. The CDR3 is 13 amino acids.

The chain carries TRBV6-5 and TRBJ2-5; D not resolved. The length of the CDR3 is 13 residues. The V and J ends lost 0 bases and 4 bases respectively, with 6 bases between them. Germline values: CDR1 MNHEY, CDR2 SVGAGI. The CDR3 coding sequence is TGTGCCAGCAGTTACTCGAGAGCAGAGACCCAGTACTTC. This encodes CASSYSRAETQYF.

The chain recombines TRBV28 with TRBJ2-7; unclear D gene. The CDR3 extends over 14 amino acids. The V gene lost 6 bases and the J gene lost 5 bases, with 17 bases spanning the gap. The germline CDR1 and CDR2 sequences are MDHEN and SYDVKM. CDR3 loop: CASSSLPLIHEQYF. The CDR3 bases are TGTGCCAGCAGCTCACTCCCTCTAATCCACGAGCAGTACTTC.

The chain combines TRBV16 with TRBJ2-2; D possibly corresponds to TRBD2 (6 bases). V lost 6 bases to trimming and J lost 1 base, with 12 bases between them. From germline, CDR1 is KGHSY and CDR2 FQNENV. The CDR3 totals 15 residues. The CDR3 reads CASSPGTGNTGELFF. CDR3 DNA sequence: TGTGCCAGCAGTCCCGGGACTGGGAACACCGGGGAGCTGTTTTTT.

This chain uses TRBV29-1 with TRBJ2-5; the match to TRBD1 covers 7 bases. The CDR3 has 11 amino acids. Germline V gene lookup returns CDR1 SQVTM and CDR2 ANQGSEA. V lost 6 bases, J lost 5 bases, and 3 bases stayed unmatched. The CDR3: CSVRGYETQYF. The CDR3 DNA sequence: TGCAGCGTCAGGGGGTACGAGACCCAGTACTTC. Based on the CDR3 plus reference TRBV29-1 and TRBJ2-5, the full variable domain is SAVISQKPSRDICQRGTSLTIQCQVDSQVTMMFWYRQQPGQSLTLIATANQGSEATYESGFVIDKFPISRPNLTFSTLTVSNMSPEDSSIYLCSVRGYETQYFGPGTRLLVL.

The chain combines TRBV2 with TRBJ1-1; D is undetermined. CDR3 length: 13 amino acids. The ends were cut back, 4 bases at V and 10 bases at J, with 16 bases in the middle. The V gene's germline CDR1 is SNHLY and CDR2 FYNNEI. The CDR3 DNA follows: TGTGCCAGCAGTGTTACGAGGGAAACGCTAGCTTTCTTT. It is translated as CASSVTRETLAFF.

The chain employs TRBV20-1 and TRBJ2-3, with 9 positions matching TRBD2. V gave up 3 bases and J gave up 2 bases; unmatched junction bases: 6. CDR1 is DFQATT, CDR2 SNEGSKA, per germline (reference sequence). The CDR3 loop spans 15 amino acids. The CDR3 nucleotides are TGCAGTGCTAGTTTCCTAGCGGGACTCACAGATACGCAGTATTTT. Its protein is CSASFLAGLTDTQYF.

The chain employs TRBV4-2 and TRBJ2-3; 7 nucleotides match TRBD1. J gave up 4 bases and V 0 bases, and 4 bases lay outside the gene matches. Germline CDR1 and CDR2: LGHNA and YNFKEQ. The CDR3 totals 15 residues. The CDR3 DNA follows: TGTGCCAGCAGCCAAGATCCCGGACAGGCAGATACGCAGTATTTT. Translating it yields CASSQDPGQADTQYF.